This T cell receptor (beta chain) was sequenced during a study of cytomegalovirus exposure and HLA in healthy donors. Germline assignment: CDR1 SGHRS and CDR2 YFSETQ. The length of the CDR3 is 15 residues. The V end lost 3 bases, the J end lost 0 bases, and 10 bases lay between the germline ends. Generated by immunoSEQ multiplex PCR, the TCRdb table keeps only in-frame clones and is missing some. In the table there are 150,000 to 200,000 clones, just under 90% of which are singletons. The clonotype originates from a man aged 18 to 35 in good health and CMV-seropositive. The sequencing sample was made of PBMCs. V gene TRBV5-1 combines with J gene TRBJ2-1; tentatively, D is TRBD1 (6 bases). Here the CDR3 DNA reads TGCGCCAGCAGCTCGGGACAAAGCTCCTACAATGAGCAGTTCTTC. Translation gives CASSSGQSSYNEQFF.